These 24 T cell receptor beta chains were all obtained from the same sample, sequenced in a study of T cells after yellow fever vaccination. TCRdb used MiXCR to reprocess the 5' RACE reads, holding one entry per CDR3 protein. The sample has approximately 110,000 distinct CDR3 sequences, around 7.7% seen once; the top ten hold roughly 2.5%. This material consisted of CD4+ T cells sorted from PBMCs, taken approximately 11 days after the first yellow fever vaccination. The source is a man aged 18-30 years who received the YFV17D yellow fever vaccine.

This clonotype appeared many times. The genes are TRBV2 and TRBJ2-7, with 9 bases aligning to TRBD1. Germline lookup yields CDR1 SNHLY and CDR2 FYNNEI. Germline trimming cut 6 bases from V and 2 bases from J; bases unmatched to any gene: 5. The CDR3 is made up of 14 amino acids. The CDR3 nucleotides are TGTGCCAGCAGGCGGGGACAGGGAACCTACGAGCAGTACTTC. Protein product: CASRRGQGTYEQYF. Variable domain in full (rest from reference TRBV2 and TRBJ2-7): EPEVTQTPSHQVTQMGQEVILRCVPISNHLYFYWYRQILGQKVEFLVSFYNNEISEKSEIFDDQFSVERPDGSNFTLKIRSTKLEDSAMYFCASRRGQGTYEQYFGPGTRLTVT.

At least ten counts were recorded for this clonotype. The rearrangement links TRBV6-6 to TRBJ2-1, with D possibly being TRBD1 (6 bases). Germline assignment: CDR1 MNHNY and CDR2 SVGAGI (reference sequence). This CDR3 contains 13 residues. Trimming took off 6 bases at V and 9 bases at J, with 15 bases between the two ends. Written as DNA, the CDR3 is TGTGCCAGCAGACTTCAGGGGATGGGTGAGCAGTTCTTC. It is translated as CASRLQGMGEQFF.

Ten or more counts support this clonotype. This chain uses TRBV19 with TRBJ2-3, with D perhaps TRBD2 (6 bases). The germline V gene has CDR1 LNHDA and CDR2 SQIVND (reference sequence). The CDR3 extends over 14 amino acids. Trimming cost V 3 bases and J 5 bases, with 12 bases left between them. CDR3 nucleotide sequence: TGTGCCAGTAGTATCGGCCACGGGGGAGATACGCAGTATTTT. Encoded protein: CASSIGHGGDTQYF.

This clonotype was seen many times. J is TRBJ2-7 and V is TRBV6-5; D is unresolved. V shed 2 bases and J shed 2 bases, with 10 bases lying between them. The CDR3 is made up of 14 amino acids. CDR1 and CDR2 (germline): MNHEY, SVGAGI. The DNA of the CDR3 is TGTGCCAGCAGTTACGGGCCCCCTACCTACGAGCAGTACTTC. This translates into CASSYGPPTYEQYF.

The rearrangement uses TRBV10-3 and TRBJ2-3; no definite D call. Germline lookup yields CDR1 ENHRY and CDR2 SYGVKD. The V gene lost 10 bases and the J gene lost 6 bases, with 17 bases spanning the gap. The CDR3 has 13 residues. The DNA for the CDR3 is TGTGCCACCCGGACGGCCCAGGACGATACGCAGTATTTT. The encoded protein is CATRTAQDDTQYF.

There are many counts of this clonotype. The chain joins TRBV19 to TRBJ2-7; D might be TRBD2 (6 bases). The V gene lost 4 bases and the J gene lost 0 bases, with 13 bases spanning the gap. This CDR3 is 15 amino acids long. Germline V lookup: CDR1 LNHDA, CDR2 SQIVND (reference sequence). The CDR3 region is CASSRDGGASYEQYF. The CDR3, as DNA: TGTGCCAGTAGTAGGGATGGCGGGGCCTCCTACGAGCAGTACTTC.

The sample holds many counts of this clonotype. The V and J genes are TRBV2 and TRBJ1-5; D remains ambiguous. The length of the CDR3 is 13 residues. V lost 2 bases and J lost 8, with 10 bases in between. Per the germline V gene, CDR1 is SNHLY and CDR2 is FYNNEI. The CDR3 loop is CASSEFSEEPQHF. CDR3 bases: TGTGCCAGCAGTGAATTCTCGGAGGAGCCCCAGCATTTT.

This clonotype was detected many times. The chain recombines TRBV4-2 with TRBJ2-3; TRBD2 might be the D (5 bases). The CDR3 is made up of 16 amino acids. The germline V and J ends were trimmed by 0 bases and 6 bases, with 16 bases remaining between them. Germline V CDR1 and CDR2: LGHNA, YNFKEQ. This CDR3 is CASSQEASGGEDTQYF. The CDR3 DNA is TGTGCCAGCAGCCAAGAAGCCAGTGGAGGTGAGGATACGCAGTATTTT.

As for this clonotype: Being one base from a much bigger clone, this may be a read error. The CDR3 is CSARSGRAETQYF. As DNA, the CDR3 is TGCAGTGCTAGATCGGGTAGGGCAGAGACCCAGTACTTC. This sequence joins TRBV20-1 and TRBJ2-5; D is unresolved. CDR1 and CDR2 (germline): DFQATT, SNEGSKA (reference sequence). This CDR3 contains 13 residues. The ends were cut back, 2 bases at V and 4 bases at J, with 11 bases in the middle.

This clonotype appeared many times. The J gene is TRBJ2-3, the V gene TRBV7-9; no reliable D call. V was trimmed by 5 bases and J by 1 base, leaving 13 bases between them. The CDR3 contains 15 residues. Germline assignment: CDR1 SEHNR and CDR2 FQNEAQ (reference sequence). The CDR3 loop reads CASSIPTGGTDTQYF. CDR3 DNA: TGTGCCAGCAGCATCCCGACTGGGGGCACAGATACGCAGTATTTT.

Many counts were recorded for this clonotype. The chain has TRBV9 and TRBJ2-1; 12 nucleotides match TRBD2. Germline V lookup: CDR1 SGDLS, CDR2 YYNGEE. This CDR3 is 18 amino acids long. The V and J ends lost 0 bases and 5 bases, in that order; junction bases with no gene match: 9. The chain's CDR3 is CASSVVMSSGGENNEQFF. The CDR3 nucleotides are TGTGCCAGCAGCGTAGTAATGTCTAGCGGGGGGGAGAACAATGAGCAGTTCTTC.

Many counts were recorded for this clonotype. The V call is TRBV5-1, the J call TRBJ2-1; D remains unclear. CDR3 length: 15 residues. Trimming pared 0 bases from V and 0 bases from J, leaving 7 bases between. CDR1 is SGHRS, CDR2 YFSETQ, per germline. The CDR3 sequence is CASSLVDSSYNEQFF. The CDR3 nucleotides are TGCGCCAGCAGCTTGGTAGATAGCTCCTACAATGAGCAGTTCTTC.

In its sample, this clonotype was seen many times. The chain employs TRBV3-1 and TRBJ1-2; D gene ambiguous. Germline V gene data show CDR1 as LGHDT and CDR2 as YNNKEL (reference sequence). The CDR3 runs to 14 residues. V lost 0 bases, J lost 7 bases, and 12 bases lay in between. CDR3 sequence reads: CASSQDRAGGGYTF. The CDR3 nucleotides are TGTGCCAGCAGCCAAGACCGAGCAGGCGGTGGCTACACCTTC.

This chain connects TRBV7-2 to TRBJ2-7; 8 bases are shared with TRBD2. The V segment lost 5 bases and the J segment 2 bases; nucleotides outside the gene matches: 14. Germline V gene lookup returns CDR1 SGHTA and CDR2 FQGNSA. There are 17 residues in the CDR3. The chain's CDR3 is CASSPQTGGAATYEQYF. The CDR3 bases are TGTGCCAGCAGCCCCCAAACGGGGGGGGCCGCTACCTACGAGCAGTACTTC.

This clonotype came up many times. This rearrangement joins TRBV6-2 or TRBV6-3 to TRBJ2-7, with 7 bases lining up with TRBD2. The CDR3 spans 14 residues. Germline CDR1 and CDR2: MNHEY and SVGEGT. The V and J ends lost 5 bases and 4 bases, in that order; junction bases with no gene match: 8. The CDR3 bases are TGTGCCAGCAGTACAACTAGCGCCAGATACGAGCAGTACGTC. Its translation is CASSTTSARYEQYV.

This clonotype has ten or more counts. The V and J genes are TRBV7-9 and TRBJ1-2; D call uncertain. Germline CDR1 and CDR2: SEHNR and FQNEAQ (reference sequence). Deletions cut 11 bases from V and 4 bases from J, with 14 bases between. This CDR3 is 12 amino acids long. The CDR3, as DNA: TGTGCCCTCTACGGGCAGGCCTATGGCTACACCTTC. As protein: CALYGQAYGYTF.

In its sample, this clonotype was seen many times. The CDR3 region has the DNA TGTGCCAGCCATCGGGGGGGGGCAGGGGAGACCCAGTACTTC. This sequence encodes CASHRGGAGETQYF. The chain has TRBV28 and TRBJ2-5; the match to TRBD2 covers 8 bases. The germline gives CDR1 MDHEN, CDR2 SYDVKM. The ends lost 8 bases at V and 5 bases at J; junction bases unmatched: 10. CDR3 length equals 14 residues.

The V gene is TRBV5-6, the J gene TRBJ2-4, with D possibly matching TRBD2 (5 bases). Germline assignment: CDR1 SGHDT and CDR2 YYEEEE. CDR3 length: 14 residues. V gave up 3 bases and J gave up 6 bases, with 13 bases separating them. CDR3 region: CASSSGIGGNIQYF. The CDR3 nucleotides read TGTGCCAGCAGCTCCGGGATTGGAGGAAACATTCAGTACTTC.

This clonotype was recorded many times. CDR3 sequence reads: CASSQQGDITGELFF. The CDR3 DNA follows: TGTGCCAGCAGTCAACAGGGGGATATAACCGGGGAGCTGTTTTTT. This chain joins TRBV12-3 or TRBV12-4 and TRBJ2-2, with 8 bases matching TRBD1. The CDR3 length is 15 residues. Germline trimming cut 5 bases from V and 5 bases from J; bases unmatched to any gene: 7.

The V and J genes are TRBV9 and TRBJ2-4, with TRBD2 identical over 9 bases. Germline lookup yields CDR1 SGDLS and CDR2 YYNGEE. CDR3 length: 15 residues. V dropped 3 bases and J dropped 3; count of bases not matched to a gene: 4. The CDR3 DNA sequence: TGTGCCAGCAGCGCAGGAGCGGGAGGCAAAAACATTCAGTACTTC. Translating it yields CASSAGAGGKNIQYF.

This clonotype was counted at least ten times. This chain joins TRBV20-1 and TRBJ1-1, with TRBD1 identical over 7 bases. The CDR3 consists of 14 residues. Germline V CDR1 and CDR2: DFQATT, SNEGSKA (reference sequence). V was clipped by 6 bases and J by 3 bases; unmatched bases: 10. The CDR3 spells CSAPDGQDDTEAFF. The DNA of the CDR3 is TGCAGTGCGCCAGACGGACAGGACGACACTGAAGCTTTCTTT.

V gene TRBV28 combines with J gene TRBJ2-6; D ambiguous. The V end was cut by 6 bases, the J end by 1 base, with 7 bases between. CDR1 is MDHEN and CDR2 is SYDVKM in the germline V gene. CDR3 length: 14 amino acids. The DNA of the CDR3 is TGTGCCAGCAGGCAAGGGTCTGGGGCCAACGTCCTGACTTTC. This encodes CASRQGSGANVLTF.

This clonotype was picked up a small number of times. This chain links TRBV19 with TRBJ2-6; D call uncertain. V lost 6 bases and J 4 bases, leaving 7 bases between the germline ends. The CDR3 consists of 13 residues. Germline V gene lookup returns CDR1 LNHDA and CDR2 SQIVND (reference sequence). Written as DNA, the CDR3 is TGTGCCAGTAGCCCCCGGGGGGCCAACGTCCTGACTTTC. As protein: CASSPRGANVLTF.

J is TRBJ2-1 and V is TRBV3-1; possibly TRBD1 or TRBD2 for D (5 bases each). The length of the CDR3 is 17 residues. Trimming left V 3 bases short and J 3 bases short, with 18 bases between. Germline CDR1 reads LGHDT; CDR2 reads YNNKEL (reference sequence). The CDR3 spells CASSQQGFSSFYNEQFF. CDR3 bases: TGTGCCAGCAGCCAGCAGGGTTTCTCTAGCTTCTACAATGAGCAGTTCTTC.